A selection of T cell receptor beta chains follows, all from one sample in a study of T cell changes during pregnancy in multiple sclerosis. The table came from immunoSEQ multiplex PCR; TCRdb's copy has only in-frame clones and leaves some out. The table records some 110,000 clones, approximately 90% of them present only once. The sequenced sample was peripheral blood, obtained in the third trimester of pregnancy. These receptors all stem from a female donor with multiple sclerosis, enrolled in a pregnancy study. CDR3s include the opening cysteine and the closing phenylalanine or tryptophan.

j_gene	v_gene	CDR3aa
TRBJ2-3	TRBV7-9	CASSWTGATTDTQYF
TRBJ2-2	TRBV5-6	CASSLGPTGLAGELFF
TRBJ1-2	TRBV6-1	CASSDLRQSYGYTF
TRBJ1-2	TRBV28	CASSGDRRPGGYTF
TRBJ2-7	TRBV2	CASSELAGPYEQYF
TRBJ2-7	TRBV28	CAIHTSDRQEQYF
TRBJ2-7	TRBV28	CASGPSGRAYEQYF
TRBJ1-2	TRBV7-8	CASSSRSLTVPPQVDYGYTF
TRBJ2-7	TRBV18	CASSLNKQINEQYF
TRBJ2-1	TRBV6-5	CASSRGQVYNEQFF
TRBJ1-5	TRBV4-1	CASSQGADQPQHF
TRBJ2-3	TRBV27	CASSHALAGGQDTQYF
TRBJ1-1	TRBV29-1	CSAAHTGQGTEAFF
TRBJ1-1	TRBV10-2	CASTLTVMNTEAFF
TRBJ1-1	TRBV9	CASSPLPGEGGGAFF
TRBJ2-5	TRBV5-1	CASSLDRPQETQYF
TRBJ2-4	TRBV10-3	CAISEVSGVAKNIQYF
TRBJ2-7	TRBV15	CATSRDRGRSSYEQYF
TRBJ2-5	TRBV11-2	CASSFTGQETQYF
TRBJ1-5	TRBV2	CASSGDSQPQHF
TRBJ2-1	TRBV9	CASSVGGAHNEQFF
TRBJ1-2	TRBV28	CASSLPGQASNYGYTF
TRBJ1-1	TRBV5-4	CASSFPGDTEAFF
TRBJ1-6	TRBV6-5	CASSYRDTGSPLHF
TRBJ2-2	TRBV7-2	CASSLGYAGGELFF
TRBJ2-3	TRBV7-3	CASSLLATSGGAFTDTQYF
TRBJ2-1	TRBV5-1	CASSSILAGGRGEQFF
TRBJ2-7	TRBV4-1	CASSHLPRHEQYF
TRBJ2-2	TRBV29-1	CSVVGGANTGELFF
TRBJ2-3	TRBV5-4	CASSLATGGADTQYF
TRBJ2-3	TRBV30	CAWSVLGWADTQYF
TRBJ2-5	TRBV2	CASRLRDTQETQYF
TRBJ1-4	TRBV7-2	CASSLDRGRSEKLFF
TRBJ1-5	TRBV7-8	CASSSGQGLIQPQHF
TRBJ2-7	TRBV27	CASRPAPRTPGEQYF
TRBJ2-5	TRBV5-4	CASTRGLGETQYF
TRBJ1-6	TRBV9	CASSVSHSYNSPLHF
TRBJ1-4	TRBV4-1	CASSWTGGGDEKLFF
TRBJ2-3	TRBV5-4	CASSLGGGRADTQYF
TRBJ1-5	TRBV5-1	CASSPFGGVNGNQPQHF
TRBJ1-6	TRBV5-8	CASSLEPGRSPLHF
TRBJ1-1	TRBV5-4	CASSLGNLQVTEAFF
TRBJ1-1	TRBV19	CASSRTGTNTEAFF
TRBJ1-3	TRBV12-1	CASSMNRENSTGNTIYF
TRBJ2-4	TRBV15	CATSRDRAGLAKNIQYF
TRBJ2-3	TRBV21-1	CASITGTGSDTQYF
TRBJ1-2	TRBV5-6	CASSLIPGQGNYGYTF
TRBJ2-2	TRBV7-8	CASSLGVAVTTGELFF
TRBJ1-2	TRBV29-1	CSVDQGLDGYTF
TRBJ2-7	TRBV4-1	CASSQDPQGGKDEQYF
TRBJ2-7	TRBV10-2	CASGVSGTGGSYEQYF
TRBJ1-1	TRBV6-1	CASSGGWAEGVNTEAFF